This T cell receptor beta chain came from a study of blood T cells in healthy people across ages. For the second PCR, which ran for roughly 6 to 12 cycles, a sample-barcoded 5' primer and a J-beta primer mix were used. Each CDR3 protein gets one entry after TCRdb re-called the 5' RACE reads with MiXCR. The sample contains 600,000 or so distinct CDR3 sequences, more than 20% of which appear only once. The CDR3 totals 13 residues. With 7 bases clipped from V and 4 bases from J, the junction kept 3 bases outside the gene matches. CDR1 MNHEY and CDR2 SVGAGI come from the germline V gene. This clonotype showed up just a few times.

This sequence was found in a man aged 65 to 85 in good health. V is TRBV6-5 and J is TRBJ2-2; 7 nucleotides agree with TRBD2. Sequencing used blood. CDR3 sequence reads: CASIREVTGELFF. Here the CDR3 DNA reads TGTGCCAGCATCCGGGAGGTCACCGGGGAGCTGTTTTTT.